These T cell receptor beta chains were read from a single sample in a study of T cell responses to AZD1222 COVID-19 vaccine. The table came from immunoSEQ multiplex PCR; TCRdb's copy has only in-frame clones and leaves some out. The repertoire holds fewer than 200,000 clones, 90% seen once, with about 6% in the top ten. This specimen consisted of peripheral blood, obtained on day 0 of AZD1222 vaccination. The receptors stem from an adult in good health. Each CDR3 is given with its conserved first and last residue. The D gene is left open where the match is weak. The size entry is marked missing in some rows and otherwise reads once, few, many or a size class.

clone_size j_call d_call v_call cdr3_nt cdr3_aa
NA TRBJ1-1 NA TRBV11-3 TGTGCCAGCAGCCAGGGTACGGACACTGAAGCTTTCTTT CASSQGTDTEAFF
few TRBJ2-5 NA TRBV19 TGTGCCAGTAGTACCCGCGTACAAGAGACCCAGTACTTC CASSTRVQETQYF
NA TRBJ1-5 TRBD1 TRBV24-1 TGTGCCACCAGTGAAGCGGGACAGGGAAGTTCTCAGCCCCAGCATTTT CATSEAGQGSSQPQHF
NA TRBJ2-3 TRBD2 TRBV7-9 TGTGCCAGCAGCTCACTAGCGGGGGGCACAGATACGCAGTATTTT CASSSLAGGTDTQYF
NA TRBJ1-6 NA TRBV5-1 TGCGCCAGCAGCCCAGACATGAGAAGTTCACCCCTCCACTTT CASSPDMRSSPLHF
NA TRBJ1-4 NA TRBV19 TGTGCCAGTAGCGCCCCGGGGGAGACTAATGAAAAACTGTTTTTT CASSAPGETNEKLFF
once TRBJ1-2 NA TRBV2 TGTGCTTCCCGAAGGGGCGAAAGGTATGGCTACACCTTC CASRRGERYGYTF
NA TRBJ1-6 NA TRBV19 TGTGCCAGTAGTTTCCCGACAGGAGTCTTAGTTAGGGCCTCCTATAATTCACCCCTCCACTTT CASSFPTGVLVRASYNSPLHF
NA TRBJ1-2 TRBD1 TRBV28 TGTGCCAGCAGTTTGGGGACAGGCAACTATGGCTACACCTTC CASSLGTGNYGYTF
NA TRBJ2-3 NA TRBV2 TGTGCCAGCAGTCTGACTGGATCCGCAGATACGCAGTATTTT CASSLTGSADTQYF
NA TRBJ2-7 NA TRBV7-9 TGTGCCAGCAGCTTAGCGGTGGGGGCGTGGATGTACTTC CASSLAVGAWMYF
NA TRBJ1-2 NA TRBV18 TGTGCCAGCTCACCGTATACAGATACTAACTATGGCTACACCTTC CASSPYTDTNYGYTF
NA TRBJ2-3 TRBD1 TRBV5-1 TGCGCCAGCAGCACCCTGACAGGGAGCACAGATACGCAGTATTTT CASSTLTGSTDTQYF
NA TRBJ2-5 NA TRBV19 TGTGCCAGTAGCCCACTGGGCAGAGAAGAGACCCAGTACTTC CASSPLGREETQYF
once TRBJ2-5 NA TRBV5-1 TGCGCCAGCAGCGATCAAGAGACCCAGTACTTC CASSDQETQYF
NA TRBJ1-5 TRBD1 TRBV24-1 TGTGCCACCAGTGATTCCCGGGACAGGGTAAATCAGCCCCAGCATTTT CATSDSRDRVNQPQHF
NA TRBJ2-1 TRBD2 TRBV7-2 TGTGCCAGCAGCTTAGGGCCCCGGGGGGGGTCCTACAATGAGCAGTTCTTC CASSLGPRGGSYNEQFF
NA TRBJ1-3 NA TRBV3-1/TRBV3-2 TGTGCCAGCAGCCAAGCAGGATCTGGAAACACCATATATTTT CASSQAGSGNTIYF
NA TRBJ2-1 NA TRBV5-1 TGCGCCAGCAGCTTGTTAACAGACTCCTACAATGAGCAGTTCTTC CASSLLTDSYNEQFF
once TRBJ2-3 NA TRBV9 TGTGCCAGCAGCGTGTCCCGGGGCACAGATACGCAGTATTTT CASSVSRGTDTQYF
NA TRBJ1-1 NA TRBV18 TGTGCCAGCTCACCAAACAGGGATGAAGCTTTCTTT CASSPNRDEAFF
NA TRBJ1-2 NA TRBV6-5 TGTGCCAGCAGTTACCCTCATCGAGGGGGCTATGGCTACACCTTC CASSYPHRGGYGYTF
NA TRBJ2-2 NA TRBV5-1 TGCGCCAGCAGCTCATCAGGAGGGACAGCGAACACCGGGGAGCTGTTTTTT CASSSSGGTANTGELFF
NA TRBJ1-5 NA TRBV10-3 TGTGCCATCAGTGGGGAGAACAATCAGCCCCAGCATTTT CAISGENNQPQHF
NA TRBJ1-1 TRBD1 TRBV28 TGTGCCAGCAGTGCTTCCGGGACAGGAGCTTTCTTT CASSASGTGAFF
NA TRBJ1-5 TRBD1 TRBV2 TGTGCCAGCAAGAAAGACAGGGGGCGCAATCAGCCCCAGCATTTT CASKKDRGRNQPQHF
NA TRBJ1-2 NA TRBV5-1 TGCGCCAGCAGGGATCTCCGGGGAGGGAACTATGGCTACACCTTC CASRDLRGGNYGYTF
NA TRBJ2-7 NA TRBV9 TGTGCCAGCAGCGTAGACCCCCTATCGGGCGAGCAGTACTTC CASSVDPLSGEQYF
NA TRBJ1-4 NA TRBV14 TGTGCCAGCAGCCGCGCCTATGTGGGGTTAGGGGAAAAACTGTTTTTT CASSRAYVGLGEKLFF
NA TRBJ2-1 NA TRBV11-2 TGTGCCAGCGGGGCTTCCCTTGCGAATGAGCAGTTCTTC CASGASLANEQFF
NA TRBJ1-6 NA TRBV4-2 TGTGCCAGCAGCCAAGAATCGAGGGATTCACCCCTCCACTTT CASSQESRDSPLHF
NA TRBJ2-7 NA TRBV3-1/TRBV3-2 TGTGCCAGCAGCCCGGGGGGCCTGACTTGGGAGCAGTACTTC CASSPGGLTWEQYF
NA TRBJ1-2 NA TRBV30 TGTGCCTGGAGTGGAGAGACAGTCCCCTATGGCTACACCTTC CAWSGETVPYGYTF
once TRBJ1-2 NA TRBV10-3 TGTGCCATCAGTGAGGTCAGGGGCCGTAGCTTCTATGGCTACACCTTC CAISEVRGRSFYGYTF
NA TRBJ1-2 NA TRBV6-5 TGTGCCAGCAGTTCCAGTAAGGTCCATGGCTACACCTTC CASSSSKVHGYTF
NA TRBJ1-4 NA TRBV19 TGTGCCAGTAGTGTTCCTCTTCTCGGTAATGAAAAACTGTTTTTT CASSVPLLGNEKLFF
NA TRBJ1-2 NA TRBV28 TGTGCCAGCAGTTTACGGGCAGGGCGGAGCAACTATGGCTACACCTTC CASSLRAGRSNYGYTF
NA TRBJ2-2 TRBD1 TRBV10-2 TGCGCCGCCCCGGGGACAGGGGGGACCGGGGAGCTGTTTTTT CAAPGTGGTGELFF
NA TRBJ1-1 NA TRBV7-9 TGTGCCAGCAGCTTAGCCGGACAGAGACTTATGAACACTGAAGCTTTCTTT CASSLAGQRLMNTEAFF
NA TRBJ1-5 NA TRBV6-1 TGTGCCAGCAGTGAAAGGTTCCAGCAGCCCCAGCATTTT CASSERFQQPQHF
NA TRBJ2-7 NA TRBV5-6 TGTGCCAGCAGCTTGGGGATTGACAGGTCCTACGAGCAGTACTTC CASSLGIDRSYEQYF
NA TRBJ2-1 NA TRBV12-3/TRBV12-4 TGTGCCAGCAGACCGGGGTACAATGAGCAGTTCTTC CASRPGYNEQFF
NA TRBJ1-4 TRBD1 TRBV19 TGTGCCAGTAGTATTACCGCCAGGGGGTACGAAAAACTGTTTTTT CASSITARGYEKLFF
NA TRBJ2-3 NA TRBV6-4 TGTGCCAGCAGTGACCGCGGGGGCGGATTGGGAGATACGCAGTATTTT CASSDRGGGLGDTQYF
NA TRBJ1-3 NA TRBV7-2 TGTGCCAGCAGCCCAGGACTGCCGGGCTCTGGAAACACCATATATTTT CASSPGLPGSGNTIYF
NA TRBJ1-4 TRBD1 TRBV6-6 TGTGCCAGCAGAACTGACAGGGGCCGAGAAAAACTGTTTTTT CASRTDRGREKLFF
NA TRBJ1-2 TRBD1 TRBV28 TGTGCCAGCAGCCCTCCGACAGGGTGGGACTATGGCTACACCTTC CASSPPTGWDYGYTF
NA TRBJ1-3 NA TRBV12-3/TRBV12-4 TGTGCCAGCAGTTTTGGTAGAGGAAACACCATATATTTT CASSFGRGNTIYF
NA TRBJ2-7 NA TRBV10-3 TGTGCCATCAGTGGGGGTCCAGGGCAGGCCCTGAAAACCTACGAGCAGTACTTC CAISGGPGQALKTYEQYF
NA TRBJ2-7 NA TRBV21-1 TGTGCCAGCAGCAAAGAGTGGACTAGCGGGTTCTCCTACGAGCAGTACTTC CASSKEWTSGFSYEQYF
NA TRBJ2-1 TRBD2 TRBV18 TGTGCCAGCTCACCACTAGGACTAGCGGGGATAAATGAGCAGTTCTTC CASSPLGLAGINEQFF
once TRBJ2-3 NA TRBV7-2 TGTGCCAGCAGCTTATATGGAGATACGCAGTATTTT CASSLYGDTQYF
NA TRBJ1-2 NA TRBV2 TGTGCCAGCAGTGCTTGGGCAGGGAAGTCAGCTGGCTACACCTTC CASSAWAGKSAGYTF